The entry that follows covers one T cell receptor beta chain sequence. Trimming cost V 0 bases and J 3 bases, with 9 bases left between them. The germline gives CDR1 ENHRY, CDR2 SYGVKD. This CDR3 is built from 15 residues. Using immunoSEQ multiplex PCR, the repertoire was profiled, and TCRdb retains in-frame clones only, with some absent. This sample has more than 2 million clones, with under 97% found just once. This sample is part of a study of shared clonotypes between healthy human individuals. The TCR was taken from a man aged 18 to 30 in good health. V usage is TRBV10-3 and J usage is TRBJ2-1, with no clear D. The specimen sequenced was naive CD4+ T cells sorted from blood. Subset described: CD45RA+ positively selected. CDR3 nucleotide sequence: TGTGCCATCAGTGAGTCGCTCGCCTTCTACAATGAGCAGTTCTTC. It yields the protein CAISESLAFYNEQFF.